This TCR beta chain was found in a study of blood T cells in healthy people across ages. Overall study context: In model experiments, template switching was able to capture about one barcoded beta molecule for every two T cells that were present. The study's findings and limits: Higher diversity and more naive CD4+ cells were features of long-lived donors, compared to aged donors.

A second roughly 6 to 12 cycle PCR used barcoded and J-beta primers. TCRdb re-called the 5' RACE reads with MiXCR, one entry per CDR3 protein. Of roughly 410,000 distinct CDR3 sequences in the sample, about 52% were seen once. Regarding this clonotype: Its cognate antigen is unknown.

Germline V gives CDR1 SGDLS, CDR2 YYNGEE. The CDR3 has 14 amino acids. V was pared by 3 bases and J by 11 bases, with 20 bases between. The chain is built from TRBV9 and TRBJ2-5; D is undetermined. The clonotype comes from a man in his 60s in good health. Sequenced: blood. The CDR3 sequence is CASSGQDLNLEQYF. CDR3 nucleotides: TGTGCCAGCAGCGGCCAGGACCTTAATCTTGAGCAGTACTTC.